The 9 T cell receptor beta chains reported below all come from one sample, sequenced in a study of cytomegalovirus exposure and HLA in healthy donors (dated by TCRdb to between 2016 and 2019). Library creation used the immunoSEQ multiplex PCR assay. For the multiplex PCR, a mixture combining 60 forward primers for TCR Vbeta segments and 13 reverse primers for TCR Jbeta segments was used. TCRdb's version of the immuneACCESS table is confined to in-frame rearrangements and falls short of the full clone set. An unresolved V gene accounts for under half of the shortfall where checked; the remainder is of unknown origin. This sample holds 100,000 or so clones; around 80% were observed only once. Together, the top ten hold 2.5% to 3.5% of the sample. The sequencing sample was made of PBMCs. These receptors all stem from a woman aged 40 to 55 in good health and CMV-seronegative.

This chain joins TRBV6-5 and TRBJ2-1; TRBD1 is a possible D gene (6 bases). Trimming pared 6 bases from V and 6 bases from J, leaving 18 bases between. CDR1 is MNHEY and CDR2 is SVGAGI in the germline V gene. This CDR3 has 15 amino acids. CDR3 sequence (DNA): TGTGCCAGCAGCCCAACAGGGACCATTGTCAATGAGCAGTTCTTC. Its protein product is CASSPTGTIVNEQFF.

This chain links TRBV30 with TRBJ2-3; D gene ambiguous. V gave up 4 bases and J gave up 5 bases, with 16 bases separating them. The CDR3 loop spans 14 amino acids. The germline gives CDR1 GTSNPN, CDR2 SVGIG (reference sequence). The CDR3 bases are TGTGCCTGGAATGTATCTACTACCGGAGATACGCAGTATTTT. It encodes CAWNVSTTGDTQYF.

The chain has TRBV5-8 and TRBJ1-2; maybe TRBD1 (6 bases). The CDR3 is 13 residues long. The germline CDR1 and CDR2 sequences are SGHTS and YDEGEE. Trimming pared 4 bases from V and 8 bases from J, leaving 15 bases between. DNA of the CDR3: TGTGCCAGCAGCCCCTACACAGGGATAGGCTACACCTTC. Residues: CASSPYTGIGYTF.

In nucleotides, the CDR3 is TGTGCCAGCAGTGCAAGAGGGCGGCGGAACCCTGAGCAGTTCTTC. Residues: CASSARGRRNPEQFF. The genes are TRBV2 and TRBJ2-1, with D maybe TRBD2 (5 bases). The length of the CDR3 is 15 residues. With 4 bases removed from V and 9 bases from J, the gap between germline ends came to 19 bases. Germline CDR1 and CDR2: SNHLY and FYNNEI.

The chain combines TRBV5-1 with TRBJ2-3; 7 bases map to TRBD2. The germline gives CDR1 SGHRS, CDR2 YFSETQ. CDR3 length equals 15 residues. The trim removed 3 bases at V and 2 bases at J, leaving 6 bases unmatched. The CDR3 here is CASSSTSASTDTQYF. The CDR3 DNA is TGCGCCAGCAGCTCTACTAGCGCCTCCACAGATACGCAGTATTTT.

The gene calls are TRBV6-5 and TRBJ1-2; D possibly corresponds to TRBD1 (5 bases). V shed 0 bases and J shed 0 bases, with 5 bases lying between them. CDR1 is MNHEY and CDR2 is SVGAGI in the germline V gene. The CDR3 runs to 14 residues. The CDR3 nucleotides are TGTGCCAGCAGTTACTCAGGGGCTAACTATGGCTACACCTTC. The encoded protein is CASSYSGANYGYTF.

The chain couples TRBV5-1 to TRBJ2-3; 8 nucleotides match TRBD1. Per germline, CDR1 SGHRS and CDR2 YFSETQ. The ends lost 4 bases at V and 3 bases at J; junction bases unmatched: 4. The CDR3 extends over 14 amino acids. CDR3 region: CASSPGQGTDTQYF. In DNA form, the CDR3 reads TGCGCCAGCAGCCCTGGACAGGGTACAGATACGCAGTATTTT.

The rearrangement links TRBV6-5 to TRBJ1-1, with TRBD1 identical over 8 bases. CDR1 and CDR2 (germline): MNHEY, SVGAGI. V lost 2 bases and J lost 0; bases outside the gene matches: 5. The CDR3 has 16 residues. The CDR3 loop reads CASSYLAGGMNTEAFF. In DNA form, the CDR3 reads TGTGCCAGCAGTTACCTTGCAGGGGGCATGAACACTGAAGCTTTCTTT.

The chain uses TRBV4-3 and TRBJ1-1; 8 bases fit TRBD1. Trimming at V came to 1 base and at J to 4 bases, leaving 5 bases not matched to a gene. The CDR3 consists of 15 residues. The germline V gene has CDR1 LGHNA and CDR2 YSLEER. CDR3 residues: CASSQGTGQSTEAFF. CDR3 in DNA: TGCGCCAGCAGCCAAGGGACAGGGCAATCCACTGAAGCTTTCTTT.